These 27 T cell receptor beta chains share one sample of origin, sequenced in a study of T-cell memory formation after mild COVID-19. TCRdb processed the 5' RACE reads anew with MiXCR; each CDR3 protein has one entry. The sample has 250,000 to 350,000 distinct CDR3 sequences; approximately 19% are singletons. Sequenced sample: PBMCs or a T cell subset sorted from them (not recorded which). The receptors were sampled from a young man who had mild COVID-19 (a few samples of this study predate the infection). Cell type and time point are not known.

This clonotype was picked up a small number of times. The rearrangement joins TRBV7-8 to TRBJ2-7; no clear D. The V gene's germline CDR1 is SGHVS and CDR2 FQNEAQ. Trimming shortened V by 0 bases and J by 4 bases, and 4 bases separated the two germline ends. The CDR3 is 12 residues long. CDR3 sequence reads: CASSLAPYEQYV. The CDR3, as DNA: TGTGCCAGCAGCTTAGCCCCTTACGAGCAGTACGTC.

This clonotype was seen more than once but under ten times. V gene TRBV20-1 combines with J gene TRBJ2-7; TRBD2 matches at 7 bases. The length of the CDR3 is 14 residues. Per germline, CDR1 DFQATT and CDR2 SNEGSKA (reference sequence). V gave up 3 bases and J gave up 3 bases; unmatched junction bases: 8. CDR3 sequence: CSASEGGWGYEQYV. The CDR3 DNA follows: TGCAGTGCTAGTGAGGGAGGGTGGGGCTACGAGCAGTACGTC.

This clonotype occurred once. This chain uses TRBV27 with TRBJ1-1, with TRBD1 matching over 7 bases. The CDR3 totals 16 residues. V trimming: 5 bases; J trimming: 3 bases; junction bases outside the gene matches: 12. CDR1 and CDR2 from the germline V gene are MNHEY and SMNVEV (reference sequence). Here the CDR3 reads CASSPYRGERDTEAFF. CDR3 DNA sequence: TGTGCCAGCAGTCCTTACAGGGGAGAGAGGGACACTGAAGCTTTCTTT.

This clonotype has at least ten counts. The genes are TRBV2 and TRBJ2-5; D is uncertain. V shed 7 bases and J shed 4 bases, with 7 bases lying between them. Germline values: CDR1 SNHLY, CDR2 FYNNEI. The CDR3 runs 11 residues. CDR3: CASTQLETQYF. CDR3 in DNA: TGTGCCAGCACACAGTTAGAGACCCAGTACTTC.

CDR3 nucleotides: TGTGCCAGCAGCTTCAAAGGTTCGGAGACCCAGTACTTC. It specifies CASSFKGSETQYF. This chain links TRBV5-4 with TRBJ2-5; D unclear. CDR1 and CDR2 (germline): SGHNT, YYREEE (reference sequence). CDR3 length: 13 amino acids. Trimming removed 2 bases from V and 5 bases from J, with 10 bases in between.

V is TRBV24-1 and J is TRBJ1-2; 9 bases are a match to TRBD1. Germline lookup yields CDR1 KGHDR and CDR2 SFDVKD. The CDR3 loop spans 16 amino acids. V shed 4 bases and J 6 bases; nucleotides not matched to a gene: 11. CDR3 DNA: TGTGCCACCAGTGACAACACAGGGGGCGCGGGGAATGGCTACACCTTC. Translated: CATSDNTGGAGNGYTF.

The chain carries TRBV4-1 and TRBJ2-5, with 9 bases aligning to TRBD1. The CDR3 runs 16 residues. Germline V gives CDR1 MGHRA, CDR2 YSYEKL. Trimming cost V 4 bases and J 1 base; bases outside gene matches: 7. CDR3 loop: CASSPWTGVLQETQYF. The CDR3 DNA follows: TGCGCCAGCAGCCCATGGACAGGGGTGCTCCAAGAGACCCAGTACTTC.

The V and J genes are TRBV6-1 and TRBJ1-6, with 9 bases aligning to TRBD1. CDR1 MNHNS and CDR2 SASEGT come from the germline V gene. V was pared by 3 bases and J by 9 bases, with 6 bases of the junction left unmatched. The CDR3 runs 15 residues. CDR3 in DNA: TGTGCCAGCAGTGAGAGGGGGACAGGGACTTCACCCCTCCACTTT. The encoded protein is CASSERGTGTSPLHF.

The chain is built from TRBV12-3 or TRBV12-4 and TRBJ2-2; a possible D gene is TRBD2 (5 bases). The CDR3 has 14 amino acids. The V end was cut by 5 bases, the J end by 6 bases, with 13 bases between. In nucleotides, the CDR3 is TGTGCCAGCAGTCCTACGGGGATAGCCGGGGAGCTGTTTTTT. This encodes CASSPTGIAGELFF.

The CDR3 DNA sequence: TGTGCCAGCAGCCTCCTCGGGGGGCCGGGGGAGACCCAGTACTTC. Translated, it gives CASSLLGGPGETQYF. This sequence joins TRBV7-9 and TRBJ2-5; D might be TRBD2 (7 bases). CDR1 and CDR2 (germline): SEHNR, FQNEAQ (reference sequence). CDR3 length: 15 residues. V was shortened by 5 bases and J by 5 bases, with 18 bases between the two germline ends.

This clonotype was counted ten times or more. V and J are TRBV20-1 and TRBJ2-7, with 7 bases aligning to TRBD1. The germline gives CDR1 DFQATT, CDR2 SNEGSKA (reference sequence). Germline trimming cut 6 bases from V and 3 bases from J; bases unmatched to any gene: 11. This CDR3 is built from 14 residues. CDR3 sequence: CSAKSGTVFYEQYF. The CDR3 DNA reads TGCAGTGCCAAATCCGGGACAGTATTCTACGAGCAGTACTTC.

This clonotype came up a few times. The chain couples TRBV7-2 to TRBJ2-2; D is unclear. The CDR3 contains 14 residues. Trimming shortened V by 6 bases and J by 9 bases, and 17 bases separated the two germline ends. Germline CDR1 SGHTA, CDR2 FQGNSA. The DNA of the CDR3 is TGTGCCAGCAGTTACGACTCAGGCCGGCGGGAGCTGTTTTTT. It is translated as CASSYDSGRRELFF.

This clonotype was observed at least ten times. The chain employs TRBV6-5 and TRBJ2-3, with TRBD2 matching 11 bases. The CDR3 has 18 residues. V gave up 0 bases and J gave up 1 base; unmatched junction bases: 6. Germline CDR1 and CDR2: MNHEY and SVGAGI. CDR3 amino acids: CASSYSRRLAGRTDTQYF. DNA of the CDR3: TGTGCCAGCAGTTACTCGCGGCGACTAGCGGGGCGCACAGATACGCAGTATTTT.

The sample holds a few counts of this clonotype. The chain couples TRBV5-1 to TRBJ2-1; D assignment may be TRBD1 or TRBD2 (5 bases each). V lost 1 base, J lost 8 bases, and 10 bases lay in between. The CDR3 contains 13 residues. In germline, CDR1 is SGHRS, CDR2 YFSETQ. The CDR3 here is CASSLQGEDEQFF. The CDR3 DNA reads as TGCGCCAGCAGCTTGCAGGGAGAGGATGAGCAGTTCTTC.

The rearrangement joins TRBV10-2 to TRBJ2-2; 8 bases fit TRBD2. V was pared by 4 bases and J by 4 bases, with 8 bases of the junction left unmatched. This CDR3 has 16 amino acids. Germline lookup yields CDR1 WSHSY and CDR2 SAAADI. This CDR3 reads CASSGPQRGRTGELFF. The CDR3 bases are TGCGCCAGCAGTGGGCCCCAGCGGGGGCGCACCGGGGAGCTGTTTTTT.

This chain links TRBV7-9 with TRBJ1-1; no clear D. This CDR3 is built from 15 residues. Germline-derived CDR1 and CDR2 are SEHNR and FQNEAQ (reference sequence). The germline V and J ends were trimmed by 5 bases and 0 bases, with 13 bases remaining between them. The CDR3 is CASSTSRSLNTEAFF. CDR3 nucleotides: TGTGCCAGCAGCACCAGTAGGAGCCTGAACACTGAAGCTTTCTTT.

The J gene is TRBJ2-2, the V gene TRBV20-1, with TRBD2 matching 15 bases. From germline, CDR1 is DFQATT and CDR2 SNEGSKA (reference sequence). The CDR3 consists of 16 residues. The V segment lost 5 bases and the J segment 3 bases; nucleotides outside the gene matches: 4. The CDR3 region is CSAGLAGGPYTGELFF. The CDR3 DNA sequence: TGCAGTGCTGGACTAGCGGGGGGGCCGTACACCGGGGAGCTGTTTTTT.

This clonotype was counted a few times. CDR3 nucleotide sequence: TGTGCCACCAGCAGTAGGCCCGGGAGGGCTTTCTTT. Translating gives CATSSRPGRAFF. The chain is built from TRBV15 and TRBJ1-1, with D unclear. From germline, CDR1 is LNHNV and CDR2 YYDKDF (reference sequence). V lost 3 bases to trimming and J lost 11 bases, with 13 bases between them. The CDR3 is made up of 12 amino acids.

As DNA, the CDR3 is TGCAGTGCTGGGGGTCGCGGTAGCACAGATACGCAGTATTTT. It yields the protein CSAGGRGSTDTQYF. The V and J genes are TRBV20-1 and TRBJ2-3; D is perhaps TRBD1 or TRBD2 (5 bases each). V lost 5 bases and J lost 0, with 12 bases in between. CDR1 and CDR2 from the germline V gene are DFQATT and SNEGSKA (reference sequence). The CDR3 has 14 amino acids.

CDR3 residues: CASGWAERDTGELFF. The CDR3, as DNA: TGCGCCAGCGGGTGGGCGGAGCGGGACACCGGGGAGCTGTTTTTT. This sequence joins TRBV4-1 and TRBJ2-2; D possibly corresponds to TRBD2 (6 bases). Trimming took off 8 bases at V and 3 bases at J, with 16 bases between the two ends. CDR1 and CDR2 (germline): MGHRA, YSYEKL. CDR3 length equals 15 residues.

This clonotype was picked up a small number of times. This sequence joins TRBV19 and TRBJ2-5, with 7 bases fitting TRBD1. Germline V gives CDR1 LNHDA, CDR2 SQIVND (reference sequence). The CDR3 contains 14 residues. Unmatched junction bases numbered 11, after V lost 9 bases and J lost 4 bases. CDR3 loop: CASSSRGSLETQYF. The CDR3 coding sequence is TGTGCCAGCAGTTCCAGGGGGTCTTTAGAGACCCAGTACTTC.

This clonotype appeared a few times. The rearrangement uses TRBV7-2 and TRBJ1-2; D unclear. Trimming stripped 4 bases from V and 2 bases from J, with 14 bases between. CDR1 is SGHTA and CDR2 is FQGNSA in the germline V gene. This CDR3 is built from 15 residues. The chain's CDR3 is CASSSYATANYGYTF. The CDR3 DNA follows: TGTGCCAGCAGCTCCTACGCGACCGCGAACTATGGCTACACCTTC.

The chain is built from TRBV6-6 and TRBJ2-4; D is possibly TRBD2 (7 bases). The germline CDR1 and CDR2 sequences are MNHNY and SVGAGI (reference sequence). The CDR3 extends over 17 amino acids. V gave up 2 bases and J gave up 1 base, with 15 bases separating them. The CDR3 nucleotides are TGTGCCAGCAGTTACAGTCTAGGGGGGGTCGCCAAAAACATTCAGTACTTC. This encodes CASSYSLGGVAKNIQYF.

CDR3 loop: CASEGFADTQYF. The CDR3 nucleotides are TGTGCCAGTGAGGGGTTCGCAGATACGCAGTATTTT. This rearrangement joins TRBV7-9 to TRBJ2-3; either TRBD1 or TRBD2 may fit D (5 bases each). The CDR3 covers 12 residues. Germline lookup yields CDR1 SEHNR and CDR2 FQNEAQ (reference sequence). V dropped 9 bases and J dropped 4 bases, with 11 bases sitting between them. The full variable domain, its missing parts supplied by reference TRBV7-9 and TRBJ2-3, is DTGVSQNPRHKITKRGQNVTFRCDPISEHNRLYWYRQTLGQGPEFLTYFQNEAQLEKSRLLSDRFSAERPKGSFSTLEIQRTEQGDSAMYLCASEGFADTQYFGPGTRLTVL.

This clonotype was seen once. CDR3 in amino acids: CASSPIGEGRSLAFF. The DNA for the CDR3 is TGCGCCAGCAGCCCTATAGGGGAGGGCAGGTCGTTGGCTTTCTTT. The chain employs TRBV4-1 and TRBJ1-1, with D possibly TRBD1 on 5 matching bases. CDR3 length: 15 amino acids. Germline V CDR1 and CDR2: MGHRA, YSYEKL. The V end was cut by 4 bases, the J end by 11 bases, with 23 bases between.

The gene calls are TRBV7-8 and TRBJ2-5; D is undetermined. Germline V lookup: CDR1 SGHVS, CDR2 FQNEAQ. V was trimmed by 5 bases and J by 5 bases, leaving 21 bases between them. The CDR3 has 16 amino acids. CDR3 in DNA: TGTGCCAGCAGCCCCCTACCGGGTCTCCCAACGGAGACCCAGTACTTC. This translates into CASSPLPGLPTETQYF.

DNA of the CDR3: TGCGCCAGCAGTGAGCCTCGGGACAGGGGGCAAGGAAATGAAGCTTTCTTT. This sequence encodes CASSEPRDRGQGNEAFF. The chain carries TRBV10-2 and TRBJ1-1, with 12 bases aligning to TRBD1. With V trimmed by 2 bases and J by 7 bases, 11 bases remained unmatched. CDR3 length equals 17 residues. Germline V CDR1 and CDR2: WSHSY, SAAADI.